Below, 19 T cell receptor beta chains from the same sample are listed, as sequenced in a study of T-cell reconstitution after alpha-beta-depleted transplantation in children. During its preparation, the TCRbeta library received unique molecular identifiers. TCRdb called the PCR reads again in MiXCR, with one record for every CDR3 protein. Of over 300,000 distinct CDR3 sequences detected, 10% appear once; the ten largest clones hold about 2.3%. The sample here was PBMCs from the stem cell graft donor, taken from the stem cell graft. These receptor sequences come from a human donor who donated a stem cell graft to a child with acute lymphoblastic leukemia.

This clonotype was seen many times. The chain links TRBV24-1 to TRBJ2-5; 7 positions match TRBD2. The length of the CDR3 is 13 residues. Trimming removed 5 bases from V and 1 base from J; junction bases left unmatched: 0. Germline CDR1 is KGHDR and CDR2 is SFDVKD. In nucleotides, the CDR3 is TGTGCCACCAGTGGGGGGGGCCAAGAGACCCAGTACTTC. Its translation: CATSGGGQETQYF.

The chain joins TRBV29-1 to TRBJ2-3; D possibly uses TRBD1 or TRBD2 (5 bases each). The CDR3 runs 14 residues. Germline V gene sequence: CDR1 SQVTM, CDR2 ANQGSEA. Trimming shortened V by 3 bases and J by 1 base, and 11 bases separated the two germline ends. In DNA form, the CDR3 reads TGCAGCGTTGATCCGGGACGGGGCACAGATACGCAGTATTTT. Protein: CSVDPGRGTDTQYF.

This clonotype was seen more than once but under ten times. The rearrangement uses TRBV20-1 and TRBJ2-3; TRBD2 matches at 9 bases. Germline CDR1 and CDR2: DFQATT and SNEGSKA (reference sequence). CDR3 size: 16 residues. Trimming at V came to 6 bases and at J to 0 bases, leaving 10 bases not matched to a gene. The CDR3 region has the DNA TGCAGTGCGGAACCCAGCGGGAGGAGGAGCACAGATACGCAGTATTTT. It translates to CSAEPSGRRSTDTQYF.

This chain links TRBV7-6 with TRBJ2-3, with 10 positions matching TRBD1. The ends lost 2 bases at V and 6 bases at J; junction bases unmatched: 5. This CDR3 contains 15 residues. Germline V gives CDR1 SGHVS, CDR2 FNYEAQ. The CDR3 DNA reads TGTGCCAGCAGCTTACAGACAGGGGGCTGGGATACGCAGTATTTT. Its protein is CASSLQTGGWDTQYF. The full variable domain, rest sourced from reference TRBV7-6 and TRBJ2-3, is GAGVSQSPRYKVTKRGQDVALRCDPISGHVSLYWYRQALGQGPEFLTYFNYEAQQDKSGLPNDRFSAERPEGSISTLTIQRTEQRDSAMYRCASSLQTGGWDTQYFGPGTRLTVL.

This clonotype was seen only a few times. The chain links TRBV12-3 or TRBV12-4 to TRBJ2-3; 9 nucleotides line up with TRBD1. The length of the CDR3 is 14 residues. Trimming at V came to 2 bases and at J to 5 bases, leaving 2 bases not matched to a gene. CDR3 residues: CASSLRDREDTQYF. Written as DNA, the CDR3 is TGTGCCAGCAGTTTAAGGGACAGGGAAGATACGCAGTATTTT.

This clonotype has more than one count but fewer than ten. The V call is TRBV7-8, the J call TRBJ2-7, with 7 positions matching TRBD2. The length of the CDR3 is 12 residues. V was clipped by 8 bases and J by 4 bases; unmatched bases: 5. Per the germline V gene, CDR1 is SGHVS and CDR2 is FQNEAQ. This CDR3 reads CASGGSRYEQYF. CDR3 nucleotide sequence: TGTGCCAGCGGCGGGAGTCGGTACGAGCAGTACTTC.

This clonotype was seen ten or more times. The chain joins TRBV25-1 to TRBJ2-1, with 9 bases matching TRBD1. Germline V gene lookup returns CDR1 MGHDK and CDR2 SYGVNS. The CDR3 is 16 residues long. Unmatched junction bases numbered 7, after V lost 3 bases and J lost 4 bases. The CDR3 DNA reads as TGTGCCAGCAGTGATTACGGACAGGGGCAGTACAATGAGCAGTTCTTC. This sequence encodes CASSDYGQGQYNEQFF.

In its sample, this clonotype was seen a few times. The chain combines TRBV11-1 with TRBJ2-7; 10 bases agree with TRBD2. This CDR3 is built from 16 residues. The V and J ends lost 6 bases and 3 bases, in that order; junction bases with no gene match: 11. The germline gives CDR1 SGHAT, CDR2 FQDESV (reference sequence). This CDR3 reads CASRGPSGSSIYEQYF. The CDR3, as DNA: TGTGCCAGCAGGGGGCCTAGCGGGAGCTCTATCTACGAGCAGTACTTC.

This clonotype was observed a handful of times. The rearrangement links TRBV12-3 or TRBV12-4 to TRBJ2-5; 12 nucleotides agree with TRBD2. CDR3 length equals 16 residues. The J segment lost 4 bases and the V segment lost 5 bases, leaving 8 bases of the junction unmatched. In DNA form, the CDR3 reads TGTGCCAGCAGTAGCTGGACTAGCGGGAAGAGAGAGACCCAGTACTTC. Its translation is CASSSWTSGKRETQYF.

This clonotype has more than one count but fewer than ten. V usage is TRBV20-1 and J usage is TRBJ2-7, with D possibly matching TRBD2 (6 bases). This CDR3 has 14 amino acids. V shed 3 bases and J shed 1 base, with 13 bases lying between them. The germline gives CDR1 DFQATT, CDR2 SNEGSKA (reference sequence). CDR3 bases: TGCAGTGCTAGGGGGGGTTGGGGATCCTACGAGCAGTACTTC. It translates to CSARGGWGSYEQYF.

V is TRBV28 and J is TRBJ1-5; D not resolved. Between the trimmed V and J ends, which lost 1 base and 5 bases, there was a span of 18 bases. This CDR3 is built from 17 residues. Germline V gene lookup returns CDR1 MDHEN and CDR2 SYDVKM. CDR3 protein: CASSLFSDAWVDQPQHF. The CDR3 nucleotides are TGTGCCAGCAGTTTATTCTCGGACGCATGGGTCGATCAGCCCCAGCATTTT. Full variable domain (rest looked up from reference TRBV28 and TRBJ1-5): DVKVTQSSRYLVKRTGEKVFLECVQDMDHENMFWYRQDPGLGLRLIYFSYDVKMKEKGDIPEGYSVSREKKERFSLILESASTNQTSMYLCASSLFSDAWVDQPQHFGDGTRLSIL.

Of note for this clonotype: Compared with germline, one end of the junction differs, possibly owing to a read error. The genes are TRBV20-1 and TRBJ2-7; 9 bases are a match to TRBD2. The CDR3 extends over 17 amino acids. Per the germline V gene, CDR1 is DFQATT and CDR2 is SNEGSKA (reference sequence). CDR3 coding DNA: TGCTGTGCTAGAGGCTGGCGGGAGGGCTACCAACCTTCCGAGCAGTACTTC. This translates into CCARGWREGYQPSEQYF.

The V and J genes are TRBV5-4 and TRBJ2-5; 7 nucleotides match TRBD2. Losses at the gene ends were 0 bases for V and 1 base for J; bases not matched to a gene: 12. Germline V gives CDR1 SGHNT, CDR2 YYREEE (reference sequence). The CDR3 has 18 amino acids. CDR3 in DNA: TGTGCCAGCAGCTTGGAATTCCAGGGAGGGCCGGTCCAAGAGACCCAGTACTTC. Translating it yields CASSLEFQGGPVQETQYF.

In its sample, this clonotype was seen a few times. V and J are TRBV6-1 and TRBJ1-2, with TRBD1 identical over 7 bases. Germline lookup yields CDR1 MNHNS and CDR2 SASEGT. V shed 5 bases, J shed 3 bases, and the junction held 6 bases outside the gene matches. The CDR3 length is 14 residues. DNA of the CDR3: TGTGCCAGCAGTCGGGGACAGAGCTACTATGGCTACACCTTC. It specifies CASSRGQSYYGYTF.

The chain uses TRBV12-3 or TRBV12-4 and TRBJ2-5, with 7 bases identical to TRBD1. Trimming removed 5 bases from V and 3 bases from J; junction bases left unmatched: 6. This CDR3 comprises 14 residues. For the CDR3, the DNA is TGTGCCAGCAGTCCACCGGGACAGAAAGAGACCCAGTACTTC. Its protein product is CASSPPGQKETQYF.

The chain recombines TRBV20-1 with TRBJ2-7, with D hard to call. The ends were cut back, 6 bases at V and 6 bases at J, with 21 bases in the middle. The V gene's germline CDR1 is DFQATT and CDR2 SNEGSKA (reference sequence). The CDR3 has 14 amino acids. For the CDR3, the DNA is TGCAGTGCGCCCCTCGGTAGAAGGAGCTCCGAGCAGTACTTC. Protein: CSAPLGRRSSEQYF.

The V call is TRBV19, the J call TRBJ2-3, with D possibly being TRBD1 (6 bases). Trimming left V 6 bases short and J 4 bases short, with 11 bases between. The V gene's germline CDR1 is LNHDA and CDR2 SQIVND (reference sequence). CDR3 length equals 13 residues. CDR3 DNA: TGTGCCAGTAGGATCTCAGGGGCAGATACGCAGTATTTT. It translates to CASRISGADTQYF.

This rearrangement joins TRBV13 to TRBJ1-4; the match to TRBD1 covers 7 bases. This CDR3 spans 13 amino acids. V lost 6 bases to trimming and J lost 5 bases; unmatched junction nucleotides: 3. Germline V CDR1 and CDR2: PRHDT, FYEKMQ (reference sequence). CDR3 protein: CASRKGANEKLFF. As DNA, the CDR3 is TGTGCCAGCAGAAAGGGGGCCAATGAAAAACTGTTTTTT.

There are many counts of this clonotype. This rearrangement joins TRBV28 to TRBJ2-5; D gene ambiguous. Between the trimmed V and J ends, which lost 2 bases and 1 base, there was a span of 8 bases. The CDR3 extends over 14 amino acids. The germline gives CDR1 MDHEN, CDR2 SYDVKM. CDR3 in amino acids: CASSLRGSQETQYF. CDR3 nucleotides: TGTGCCAGCAGTTTAAGAGGAAGCCAAGAGACCCAGTACTTC.